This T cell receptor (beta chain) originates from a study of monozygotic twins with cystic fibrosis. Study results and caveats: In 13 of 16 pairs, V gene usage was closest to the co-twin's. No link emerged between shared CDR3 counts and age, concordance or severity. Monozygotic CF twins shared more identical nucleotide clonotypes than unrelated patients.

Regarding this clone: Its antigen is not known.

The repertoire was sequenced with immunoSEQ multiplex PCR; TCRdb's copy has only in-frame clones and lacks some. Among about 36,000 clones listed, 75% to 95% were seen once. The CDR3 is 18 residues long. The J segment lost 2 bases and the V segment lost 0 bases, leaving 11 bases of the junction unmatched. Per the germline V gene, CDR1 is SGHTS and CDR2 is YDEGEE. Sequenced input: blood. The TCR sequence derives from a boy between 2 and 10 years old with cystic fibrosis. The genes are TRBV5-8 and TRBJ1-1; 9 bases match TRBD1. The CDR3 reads CASSLGGQGLAPNTEAFF. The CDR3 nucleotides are TGTGCCAGCAGCTTGGGGGGACAGGGTCTTGCCCCCAACACTGAAGCTTTCTTT.